This TCR beta chain was retrieved from a study of shared clonotypes between healthy human individuals. Profiling relied on immunoSEQ multiplex PCR, and the TCRdb table lists in-frame clones only, not all of them. The top ten clones hold around 0.13% of a sample with more than 2 million clones, approximately 96% of them seen once. This CDR3 has 10 residues. Germline CDR1 is MDHEN and CDR2 is SYDVKM. Trimming shortened V by 8 bases and J by 5 bases, and 6 bases separated the two germline ends. The receptor was isolated from a man between 18 and 35 years old in good health. The chain joins TRBV28 to TRBJ2-5, with D unresolved. The source material was naive CD4+ T cells sorted from blood. Stated subset: CD45RA+ positively selected. The CDR3 nucleotides read TGTGCCAGCGCTCTCGAGACCCAGTACTTC. This sequence encodes CASALETQYF. Filled out from reference TRBV28 and TRBJ2-5, the complete variable domain reads DVKVTQSSRYLVKRTGEKVFLECVQDMDHENMFWYRQDPGLGLRLIYFSYDVKMKEKGDIPEGYSVSREKKERFSLILESASTNQTSMYLCASALETQYFGPGTRLLVL.